This T cell receptor (beta chain) was recorded in a study of neurological immune-mediated disorders (dated by TCRdb to between 2019 and 2020). Describing the broader study: The study compared peripheral blood TCR-beta repertoires of HTLV-I-associated myelopathy (HAM/TSP) patients, multiple sclerosis patients and healthy controls using UMI-based sequencing. The approximately 110 TCR-beta libraries included longitudinal samples, technical triplicates and paired sorted CD4+ and CD8+ T-cell subsets alongside PBMC samples. The cohort included approximately 70 subjects: some 14 with HAM/TSP, about 34 with multiple sclerosis, and around 20 healthy controls.

This clonotype was recorded many times. Its antigen remains unidentified. There are no base qualities to consult, and no much larger clone falls within one base. cDNA was synthesized by template-switch 5'RACE using a primer with a 10-nucleotide random unique molecular identifier that tagged each TCR transcript. Each sequencing run produced over 180 million TCR-beta sequences covering 15-18 subjects. The RNeasy kit was used to extract total RNA. The KAPA Real-time Library Amplification kit was used to amplify TCR-beta VDJ regions with primers for the TCR constant region and the 5'RACE anchor. Sample indexes and Illumina adaptors were added in a first PCR, and a second PCR then increased library yield. The roughly 650 bp TCR product was size-selected on a 2% E-gel SizeSelection system after Ampure bead purification. Library quality was checked on a Bioanalyzer, concentration was measured with Qubit, and libraries were quantified with the Kapa Library Quantification kit before pooling. Paired-end 2 x 150 bp sequencing of the libraries was performed on an Illumina HiSeq 2500. To increase sequence diversity, about 23-32% phiX was spiked into each library pool. The study's processing was this. Quality-filtered reads were processed with the UMI-based MiGEC pipeline, which removed over 80% of raw TCR sequences during error correction. IMGT germline references were used for alignment of VDJ genes, and clonotypes were defined by a unique CDR3 amino acid sequence together with V-J genes. VDJtools evaluated clonal expansion, Shannon diversity and CDR3 relatedness (CalcPairwiseDistances, ClusterSamples); CLCbio workbench built phylogenetic trees. Using coefficient-of-variation modelling across technical triplicates, the study counted a clone as expanded if it had at least 8 unique UMIs. TCRdb itself trimmed the public reads at Q25 with fastp, ran MiXCR and retained productive beta chains. CDR3 protein duplicates are merged, each entry listing the most common genes and DNA. The V and J calls here are based on TCRdb, not the publication. In all, the sample holds 15,000 to 20,000 distinct CDR3 sequences, and approximately 21% of those were seen once. The ten most abundant clones make up under 30% of the sample.

The research as a whole found: Across subjects, expanded clones never shared an identical CDR3 amino acid sequence, which suggests that the TCR-beta repertoires in every group were private. TCR clonal expansion was highest in HAM/TSP patients and lowest in MS patients, with MS patients falling below even healthy controls.

The healthy controls were volunteers from a blood bank in Maryland, USA. For the unsorted PBMC libraries, 2 million PBMCs were stored in RNAlater at -80 degrees C until RNA extraction and were used to generate the libraries. PBMCs were separated from peripheral blood using Ficoll-Hypaque density gradient centrifugation and then cryopreserved in liquid nitrogen. The material sequenced was PBMCs. The clonotype originates from a man aged 50 to 59 in good health.

This receptor has the CDR3 CAWRYHGTFPFEAFF. The DNA is as follows: TGTGCCTGGAGATACCACGGGACGTTCCCCTTTGAGGCTTTCTTT. Recombination connected TRBV30 to TRBJ1-1; a tentative D call is TRBD1 (5 bases match). Including the terminal cysteine and phenylalanine, the CDR3 comprises 15 residues. Kept here is only the CDR3 DNA, which spans 45 bases and is read in frame from base 1. Deletion took 3 bases off V and 11 bases off J, with a span of 25 bases between the germline ends. From a lookup of the germline V gene (reference sequence), CDR1 and CDR2 are GTSNPN and SVGIG.